The 21 T cell receptor beta chains below all came from one sample that was sequenced in a study of T cell responses to AZD1222 COVID-19 vaccine. The repertoire was sequenced with immunoSEQ multiplex PCR; TCRdb's copy has only in-frame clones and lacks some. The sample contains roughly 86,000 clones, roughly 85% of which appear only once. The sample was peripheral blood, taken 28 days after the second AZD1222 dose. Receptors originate from an adult who received the AZD1222 COVID-19 vaccine.

The chain uses TRBV7-3 and TRBJ1-1; D not resolved. Germline V gives CDR1 SGHTA, CDR2 FQGTGA. CDR3 length: 13 residues. Trimming cost V 8 bases and J 3 bases, with 13 bases left between them. This chain's CDR3 is CASSQYLDTEAFF. CDR3 sequence (DNA): TGTGCCAGCTCTCAATACCTGGACACTGAAGCTTTCTTT.

V usage is TRBV15 and J usage is TRBJ2-2; 10 nucleotides line up with TRBD2. CDR1 is LNHNV and CDR2 is YYDKDF in the germline V gene (reference sequence). The CDR3 loop spans 16 amino acids. V dropped 3 bases and J dropped 7; count of bases not matched to a gene: 8. The CDR3 DNA follows: TGTGCCACCAGCAGTGGAGGGCTAGCGGGAGTCGGGGAGCTGTTTTTT. This codes for CATSSGGLAGVGELFF.

This clone appeared once. This rearrangement joins TRBV18 to TRBJ2-3; 9 nucleotides line up with TRBD1. From germline, CDR1 is KGHSH and CDR2 LQKENI. The CDR3 is made up of 18 amino acids. V trimming: 3 bases; J trimming: 0 bases; junction bases outside the gene matches: 10. CDR3 residues: CASSPFQDRGLSTDTQYF. CDR3 in DNA: TGTGCCAGCTCACCCTTTCAGGACAGGGGACTAAGCACAGATACGCAGTATTTT.

The chain joins TRBV6-5 to TRBJ1-5; weak D call: TRBD1 (6 bases). Deletions cut 6 bases from V and 4 bases from J, with 10 bases between. CDR1 MNHEY and CDR2 SVGAGI come from the germline V gene. This CDR3 comprises 13 residues. CDR3 amino acids: CASRLTGNQPQHF. CDR3 DNA sequence: TGTGCCAGCAGACTAACAGGGAATCAGCCCCAGCATTTT.

The rearrangement uses TRBV5-1 and TRBJ2-7; TRBD2 agrees at 9 bases. V trimming: 5 bases; J trimming: 3 bases; junction bases outside the gene matches: 3. CDR3 length: 13 residues. The germline CDR1 and CDR2 sequences are SGHRS and YFSETQ. CDR3 region: CASRGLAYYEQYF. CDR3 bases: TGCGCCAGCAGGGGACTAGCATACTACGAGCAGTACTTC.

Only a few counts were recorded for this clone. The chain combines TRBV28 with TRBJ2-7, with D possibly matching TRBD2 (5 bases). CDR1 is MDHEN, CDR2 SYDVKM, per germline. Trimming stripped 5 bases from V and 0 bases from J, with 17 bases between. The CDR3 is 16 residues long. CDR3 bases: TGTGCCAGCAGTCCCCTGGGAGACTCGAGCTCCTACGAGCAGTACTTC. Translated, it gives CASSPLGDSSSYEQYF.

The chain couples TRBV11-2 to TRBJ2-2; 7 nucleotides match TRBD2. Germline V gene data show CDR1 as SGHAT and CDR2 as FQNNGV. The V gene end was trimmed by 3 bases and the J gene end by 7 bases; junction bases not matched to a gene: 8. There are 15 residues in the CDR3. This chain's CDR3 is CASSFGGGRIGELFF. The CDR3 nucleotides are TGTGCCAGCAGCTTCGGGGGAGGGCGAATCGGGGAGCTGTTTTTT.

This sequence joins TRBV11-3 and TRBJ1-6, with D hard to call. Germline CDR1 is SGHNT and CDR2 is YENEEA. V lost 10 bases, J lost 4 bases, and 17 bases lay in between. The CDR3 totals 15 residues. CDR3 DNA sequence: TGTGCCACCCCTCGGCGGGGAGGATATAATTCACCCCTCCACTTT. Translating gives CATPRRGGYNSPLHF.

The V and J genes are TRBV5-1 and TRBJ2-1; 8 bases line up with TRBD2. The germline V gene has CDR1 SGHRS and CDR2 YFSETQ. The CDR3 runs 15 residues. The junction had 3 bases not matched to a gene; V was cut back by 1 base and J by 3 bases. The CDR3 nucleotides read TGCGCCAGCAGCTTGTCGAGCGGGAGCTACAATGAGCAGTTCTTC. Its protein product is CASSLSSGSYNEQFF. Using reference TRBV5-1 and TRBJ2-1 for the parts outside the CDR3, the full variable domain is KAGVTQTPRYLIKTRGQQVTLSCSPISGHRSVSWYQQTPGQGLQFLFEYFSETQRNKGNFPGRFSGRQFSNSRSEMNVSTLELGDSALYLCASSLSSGSYNEQFFGPGTRLTVL.

The chain carries TRBV7-9 and TRBJ2-1; D possibly corresponds to TRBD2 (5 bases). The CDR3 is made up of 17 amino acids. Trimming shortened V by 1 base and J by 7 bases, and 20 bases separated the two germline ends. CDR1 SEHNR and CDR2 FQNEAQ come from the germline V gene (reference sequence). The CDR3 protein is CASSLVGGRVGLNEQFF. The CDR3 DNA sequence: TGTGCCAGCAGCTTAGTAGGCGGGCGGGTGGGATTGAATGAGCAGTTCTTC.

The V gene is TRBV27, the J gene TRBJ1-1; D gene unclear. CDR3 length: 13 residues. Germline lookup yields CDR1 MNHEY and CDR2 SMNVEV (reference sequence). Trimming took off 5 bases at V and 7 bases at J, with 14 bases between the two ends. CDR3 sequence reads: CASSHNGHSEAFF. In DNA, the CDR3 is TGTGCCAGCAGTCATAACGGCCACAGTGAAGCTTTCTTT.

This clone has just one count. The J gene is TRBJ2-2, the V gene TRBV9, with 7 positions matching TRBD1. Germline trimming cut 4 bases from V and 3 bases from J; bases unmatched to any gene: 6. Germline V lookup: CDR1 SGDLS, CDR2 YYNGEE. The CDR3 contains 15 residues. The CDR3 nucleotides read TGTGCCAGCAGCTCGGACAGGCCCTACACCGGGGAGCTGTTTTTT. Its translation is CASSSDRPYTGELFF.

This chain joins TRBV29-1 and TRBJ2-7; no reliable D call. Trimming took 6 bases from V and 6 from J, leaving 27 bases between them. The CDR3 is 16 residues long. Germline loops: CDR1 SQVTM, CDR2 ANQGSEA. CDR3: CSVLSPPHGQRLEQYF. In nucleotides, the CDR3 is TGCAGCGTCCTCTCCCCTCCCCACGGTCAGCGACTCGAGCAGTACTTC.

The J gene is TRBJ1-3, the V gene TRBV9, with D unresolved. The V end lost 3 bases, the J end lost 0 bases, and 16 bases lay between the germline ends. This CDR3 spans 17 amino acids. CDR1 and CDR2 from the germline V gene are SGDLS and YYNGEE. The chain's CDR3 is CASSAISSRDSGNTIYF. For the CDR3, the DNA is TGTGCCAGCAGCGCAATTTCCAGCCGCGACTCTGGAAACACCATATATTTT. The variable domain in full, completed from reference TRBV9 and TRBJ1-3, reads DSGVTQTPKHLITATGQRVTLRCSPRSGDLSVYWYQQSLDQGLQFLIQYYNGEERAKGNILERFSAQQFPDLHSELNLSSLELGDSALYFCASSAISSRDSGNTIYFGEGSWLTVV.

DNA of the CDR3: TGTGCCAGCAGCTTAGAGGGGGATCGGGGCTACACCTTC. It yields the protein CASSLEGDRGYTF. V and J are TRBV7-9 and TRBJ1-2, with TRBD1 as a possible D gene (6 bases). CDR1 is SEHNR, CDR2 FQNEAQ, per germline (reference sequence). The length of the CDR3 is 13 residues. With 1 base removed from V and 8 bases from J, the gap between germline ends came to 11 bases.

On this clone itself: Other DNA sequences in this sample translate to the same CDR3. V gene TRBV15 combines with J gene TRBJ1-4, with D hard to call. V shed 1 base and J shed 8 bases, with 8 bases lying between them. The germline gives CDR1 LNHNV, CDR2 YYDKDF (reference sequence). CDR3 length equals 13 residues. DNA of the CDR3: TGTGCCACCAGCAGAGGCGGCCCAGAAAAACTGTTTTTT. This translates into CATSRGGPEKLFF.

The rearrangement uses TRBV20-1 and TRBJ2-1; D unresolved. CDR1 DFQATT and CDR2 SNEGSKA come from the germline V gene (reference sequence). V was shortened by 3 bases and J by 6 bases, with 3 bases between the two germline ends. There are 10 residues in the CDR3. The DNA of the CDR3 is TGCAGTGCTAGTTCCAATGAGCAGTTCTTC. The encoded protein is CSASSNEQFF.

This rearrangement joins TRBV6-2 or TRBV6-3 to TRBJ1-3; a weak D match, TRBD1 (5 bases). In germline, CDR1 is MNHEY, CDR2 SVGEGT. Trimming cost V 2 bases and J 0 bases, with 17 bases left between them. This CDR3 spans 18 amino acids. This CDR3 reads CASSYRGFGGGSGNTIYF. The CDR3 DNA sequence: TGTGCCAGCAGTTACCGGGGATTTGGGGGGGGCTCTGGAAACACCATATATTTT.

The chain couples TRBV21-1 to TRBJ2-7; the table calls TRBD1, which could not be checked here. TRBV21-1 is noted as a pseudogene. The CDR3 length is 16 residues. The CDR3 region is CASNLPRDRGLYEQYF. The CDR3 nucleotides are TGTGCCAGCAATCTCCCCCGGGACAGGGGACTCTACGAGCAGTACTTC.

The CDR3 region is CASSQEFGQQYF. The CDR3 bases are TGTGCCAGCAGCCAAGAATTCGGGCAGCAGTACTTC. The rearrangement uses TRBV3-1 (or the pseudogene TRBV3-2) and TRBJ2-7; D unresolved. This CDR3 spans 12 amino acids. Germline CDR1 is LGHDT and CDR2 is YNNKEL (reference sequence). Deletions cut 0 bases from V and 8 bases from J, with 8 bases between.

The chain has TRBV6-2 or TRBV6-3 and TRBJ2-7, with D hard to call. Looked up from germline, CDR1 is MNHEY and CDR2 is SVGEGT. The CDR3 runs to 15 residues. V was trimmed by 2 bases and J by 8 bases, leaving 19 bases between them. CDR3 coding DNA: TGTGCCAGCAGTTACACAACTATAACTACCGTCAAGCAGTACTTC. It codes for CASSYTTITTVKQYF.